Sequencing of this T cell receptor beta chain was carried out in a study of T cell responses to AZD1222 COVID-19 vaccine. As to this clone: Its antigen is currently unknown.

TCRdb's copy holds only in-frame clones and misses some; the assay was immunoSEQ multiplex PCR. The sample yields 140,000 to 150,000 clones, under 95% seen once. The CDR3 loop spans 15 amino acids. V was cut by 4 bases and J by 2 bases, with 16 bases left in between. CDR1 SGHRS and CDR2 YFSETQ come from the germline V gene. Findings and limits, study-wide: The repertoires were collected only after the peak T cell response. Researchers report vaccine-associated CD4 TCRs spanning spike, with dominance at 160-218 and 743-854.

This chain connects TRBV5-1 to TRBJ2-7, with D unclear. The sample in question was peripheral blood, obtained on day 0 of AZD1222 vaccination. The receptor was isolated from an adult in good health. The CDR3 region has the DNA TGCGCCAGCAGCCGCGCGGTGGGTGTACCCTACGAGCAGTACTTC. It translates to CASSRAVGVPYEQYF.